This passage covers 26 T cell receptor beta chains from one sample sequenced in a study of human thymus T cells. Profiling relied on immunoSEQ multiplex PCR, and the TCRdb table lists in-frame clones only, not all of them. The data contain 40,000 to 45,000 clones, approximately 95% of them seen just once; the ten biggest clones take up about 0.12%. The sequencing sample was made of blood. These receptors were collected from a boy in the first two years of life with a congenital heart defect but otherwise immunologically healthy.

V gene TRBV30 combines with J gene TRBJ1-1; 7 nucleotides match TRBD1. This CDR3 has 15 residues. Germline assignment: CDR1 GTSNPN and CDR2 SVGIG (reference sequence). V shed 0 bases, J shed 1 base, and the junction held 5 bases outside the gene matches. The CDR3 DNA is TGTGCCTGGAGTGTAACAGGGGTAGGGAACACTGAAGCTTTCTTT. Protein product: CAWSVTGVGNTEAFF.

This clone came up once. The gene calls are TRBV19 and TRBJ2-5; TRBD2 might be the D (6 bases). CDR3 size: 14 residues. Germline assignment: CDR1 LNHDA and CDR2 SQIVND (reference sequence). Trimming took off 6 bases at V and 1 base at J, with 12 bases between the two ends. The CDR3 bases are TGTGCCAGTAGCCACCGGGACTCCCAAGAGACCCAGTACTTC. Translation: CASSHRDSQETQYF.

The CDR3 reads CALEPGPRGTGELFF. CDR3 DNA: TGTGCTCTAGAGCCGGGACCCAGGGGGACCGGGGAGCTGTTTTTT. The rearrangement uses TRBV30 and TRBJ2-2; TRBD1 agrees at 7 bases. The V gene's germline CDR1 is GTSNPN and CDR2 SVGIG (reference sequence). The CDR3 covers 15 residues.

The chain carries TRBV4-3 and TRBJ2-6; 9 bases are shared with TRBD2. V trimming: 0 bases; J trimming: 0 bases; junction bases outside the gene matches: 6. CDR3 length equals 19 residues. CDR1 LGHNA and CDR2 YSLEER come from the germline V gene. DNA for the CDR3: TGCGCCAGCAGCCAAGATAGCGGGGGCCTCCTCTCTGGGGCCAACGTCCTGACTTTC. This codes for CASSQDSGGLLSGANVLTF.

This chain joins TRBV15 and TRBJ2-1; D is undetermined. The V gene lost 0 bases and the J gene lost 7 bases, with 4 bases spanning the gap. Germline CDR1 LNHNV, CDR2 YYDKDF (reference sequence). The CDR3 extends over 12 amino acids. In DNA, the CDR3 is TGTGCCACCAGCAGAGATGGGAATGAGCAGTTCTTC. Translated: CATSRDGNEQFF.

In DNA form, the CDR3 reads TGTGCCAGCAGCAGAGTCCTAGCGGGGGGGCCAGATACGCAGTATTTT. It specifies CASSRVLAGGPDTQYF. J is TRBJ2-3 and V is TRBV21-1; the listed D gene, TRBD2, was not tested against the DNA. TRBV21-1 is listed as a pseudogene. The CDR3 runs 16 residues.

The J gene is TRBJ2-7, the V gene TRBV6-1; 8 bases align to TRBD1. The CDR3 is made up of 14 amino acids. The germline CDR1 and CDR2 sequences are MNHNS and SASEGT. J gave up 2 bases and V 3 bases, and 3 bases lay outside the gene matches. For the CDR3, the DNA is TGTGCCAGCAGTGACAGGGGGCCGCCCTACGAGCAGTACTTC. This codes for CASSDRGPPYEQYF.

The rearrangement links TRBV4-1 to TRBJ2-3; 9 nucleotides line up with TRBD2. CDR1 is MGHRA and CDR2 is YSYEKL in the germline V gene. This CDR3 has 16 residues. The V segment lost 4 bases and the J segment 5 bases; nucleotides outside the gene matches: 10. The CDR3 protein is CASSLSRGGLGDTQYF. The CDR3 bases are TGCGCCAGCAGCCTCTCGCGGGGGGGCCTCGGAGATACGCAGTATTTT.

The chain has TRBV6-5 and TRBJ1-3; 10 nucleotides match TRBD1. Germline loops: CDR1 MNHEY, CDR2 SVGAGI. This CDR3 has 15 residues. Trimming at V came to 4 bases and at J to 4 bases, leaving 4 bases not matched to a gene. In DNA, the CDR3 is TGTGCCAGCAGTTGGACAGGGGGGGAAGGAAACACCATATATTTT. This sequence encodes CASSWTGGEGNTIYF.

The gene calls are TRBV6-1 and TRBJ1-3, with 8 bases aligning to TRBD1. CDR1 and CDR2 from the germline V gene are MNHNS and SASEGT. With V trimmed by 4 bases and J by 1 base, 6 bases remained unmatched. The CDR3 runs to 16 residues. DNA for the CDR3: TGTGCCAGCAGTGTATCAGGGGGCCCTTCTGGAAACACCATATATTTT. Protein: CASSVSGGPSGNTIYF.

V usage is TRBV5-1 and J usage is TRBJ2-1; D unresolved. Germline CDR1 reads SGHRS; CDR2 reads YFSETQ. V lost 2 bases and J lost 6, with 12 bases in between. The CDR3 runs 14 residues. As DNA, the CDR3 is TGCGCCAGCAGCTTTCCACACAGAGGCAATGAGCAGTTCTTC. Protein: CASSFPHRGNEQFF. Drawing the rest from reference TRBV5-1 and TRBJ2-1, the complete variable domain is KAGVTQTPRYLIKTRGQQVTLSCSPISGHRSVSWYQQTPGQGLQFLFEYFSETQRNKGNFPGRFSGRQFSNSRSEMNVSTLELGDSALYLCASSFPHRGNEQFFGPGTRLTVL.

The chain is built from TRBV7-2 and TRBJ2-3; D might be TRBD2 (6 bases). The V end was cut by 3 bases, the J end by 6 bases, with 16 bases between. The CDR3 contains 15 residues. From germline, CDR1 is SGHTA and CDR2 FQGNSA. The CDR3 loop is CASSFPGLAHDTQYF. The CDR3 nucleotides are TGTGCCAGCAGCTTTCCAGGGCTAGCGCACGATACGCAGTATTTT. The whole variable domain, filled in from reference TRBV7-2 and TRBJ2-3, reads GAGVSQSPSNKVTEKGKDVELRCDPISGHTALYWYRQSLGQGLEFLIYFQGNSAPDKSGLPSDRFSAERTGGSVSTLTIQRTQQEDSAVYLCASSFPGLAHDTQYFGPGTRLTVL.

The rearrangement uses TRBV19 and TRBJ1-5; D is possibly TRBD1 (6 bases). CDR1 and CDR2 from the germline V gene are LNHDA and SQIVND (reference sequence). The ends were cut back, 6 bases at V and 4 bases at J, with 10 bases in the middle. There are 13 residues in the CDR3. CDR3 amino acids: CASRLGTNQPQHF. CDR3 in DNA: TGTGCCAGTAGACTGGGGACAAATCAGCCCCAGCATTTT. Filled out from reference TRBV19 and TRBJ1-5, the complete variable domain reads DGGITQSPKYLFRKEGQNVTLSCEQNLNHDAMYWYRQDPGQGLRLIYYSQIVNDFQKGDIAEGYSVSREKKESFPLTVTSAQKNPTAFYLCASRLGTNQPQHFGDGTRLSIL.

The chain uses TRBV30 and TRBJ2-6; D is undetermined. This CDR3 region has 10 residues. Between the trimmed V and J ends, which lost 2 bases and 9 bases, there was a span of 2 bases. The germline gives CDR1 GTSNPN, CDR2 SVGIG (reference sequence). The CDR3 loop is CAWSSNVLTF. The CDR3 nucleotides are TGTGCCTGGAGTAGCAACGTCCTGACTTTC.

The chain uses TRBV5-1 and TRBJ1-3; D is uncertain. Trimming stripped 0 bases from V and 0 bases from J, with 7 bases between. Germline V gene lookup returns CDR1 SGHRS and CDR2 YFSETQ. CDR3 length equals 15 residues. CDR3 loop: CASSLGRSSGNTIYF. DNA of the CDR3: TGCGCCAGCAGCTTGGGCAGAAGCTCTGGAAACACCATATATTTT.

J is TRBJ2-5 and V is TRBV19, with a weak D call TRBD1 (6 bases). The CDR3 has 12 amino acids. Trimming removed 5 bases at V and 4 bases at J, with 8 bases between. The germline CDR1 and CDR2 sequences are LNHDA and SQIVND (reference sequence). The CDR3 coding sequence is TGTGCCAGTAGTCTGACAGGAGAGACCCAGTACTTC. Protein: CASSLTGETQYF.

The genes are TRBV6-1 and TRBJ1-3; TRBD1 aligns across 9 bases. V was pared by 7 bases and J by 4 bases, with 8 bases of the junction left unmatched. The CDR3 extends over 15 amino acids. Germline CDR1 is MNHNS and CDR2 is SASEGT. CDR3 region: CASTLQGASGNTIYF. The CDR3 DNA follows: TGTGCCAGCACCCTACAGGGGGCTTCCGGAAACACCATATATTTT.

V is TRBV7-9 and J is TRBJ1-1; D gene ambiguous. Between the trimmed V and J ends, which lost 5 bases and 3 bases, there was a span of 13 bases. Germline V gene sequence: CDR1 SEHNR, CDR2 FQNEAQ (reference sequence). The CDR3 consists of 14 residues. This CDR3 is CASSPSGFHTEAFF. CDR3 coding DNA: TGTGCCAGCAGCCCTAGTGGGTTCCACACTGAAGCTTTCTTT.

In its sample, this clone was seen once. The chain links TRBV27 to TRBJ1-1; D is unresolved. The germline V gene encodes CDR1 MNHEY and CDR2 SMNVEV (reference sequence). The CDR3 spans 12 residues. Between the trimmed V and J ends, which lost 4 bases and 3 bases, there was a span of 6 bases. This CDR3 is CASSSIYTEAFF. CDR3 coding DNA: TGTGCCAGCAGTTCGATTTACACTGAAGCTTTCTTT.

This chain links TRBV28 with TRBJ1-2, with D unclear. Trimming shortened V by 6 bases and J by 4 bases, and 6 bases separated the two germline ends. The V gene's germline CDR1 is MDHEN and CDR2 SYDVKM. CDR3 length: 11 amino acids. DNA for the CDR3: TGTGCCAGCAGCCCGGCCTATGGCTACACCTTC. Encoded protein: CASSPAYGYTF.

V usage is TRBV6-1 and J usage is TRBJ2-7; D gene uncertain. The V end was cut by 0 bases, the J end by 7 bases, with 10 bases between. Germline lookup yields CDR1 MNHNS and CDR2 SASEGT. CDR3 length: 13 amino acids. Written as DNA, the CDR3 is TGTGCCAGCAGTGAAGCGCTTCCAGGTGAGCAGTACTTC. This codes for CASSEALPGEQYF.

Only one count was recorded for this clone. The chain has TRBV5-1 and TRBJ2-3, with D unclear. Trimming stripped 2 bases from V and 4 bases from J, with 8 bases between. In germline, CDR1 is SGHRS, CDR2 YFSETQ. The CDR3 has 13 residues. In DNA, the CDR3 is TGCGCCAGCAGCTTCCGTAGCCCAGATACGCAGTATTTT. Protein: CASSFRSPDTQYF.

J is TRBJ1-1 and V is TRBV6-5, with 9 bases identical to TRBD1. The J segment lost 2 bases and the V segment lost 5 bases, leaving 3 bases of the junction unmatched. Germline assignment: CDR1 MNHEY and CDR2 SVGAGI. This CDR3 comprises 14 residues. The CDR3 sequence: CASSQTGGNTEAFF. The CDR3 DNA is TGTGCCAGCAGTCAGACAGGGGGAAACACTGAAGCTTTCTTT.

The chain carries TRBV18 and TRBJ2-5; the match to TRBD2 covers 9 bases. The germline gives CDR1 KGHSH, CDR2 LQKENI. The CDR3 covers 16 residues. V shed 6 bases and J 4 bases; nucleotides not matched to a gene: 12. Here the CDR3 reads CASSQRGKRGAETQYF. CDR3 DNA: TGTGCCAGCTCTCAGAGGGGCAAGCGGGGGGCAGAGACCCAGTACTTC.

This chain uses TRBV15 with TRBJ1-6; TRBD1 matches at 7 bases. CDR3 length: 14 residues. After removal of 0 bases from V and 10 bases from J, the junction contained 3 bases not matched to a gene. Germline lookup yields CDR1 LNHNV and CDR2 YYDKDF (reference sequence). The CDR3 reads CATSRDRTGSPLHF. In DNA, the CDR3 is TGTGCCACCAGCAGAGATCGGACAGGATCACCCCTCCACTTT.

This chain uses TRBV5-1 with TRBJ2-6, with 11 nucleotides matching TRBD1. Unmatched junction bases numbered 5, after V lost 6 bases and J lost 0 bases. The CDR3 is 17 amino acids. From germline, CDR1 is SGHRS and CDR2 YFSETQ. CDR3 protein: CASKTGTGGSGANVLTF. The DNA for the CDR3 is TGCGCCAGCAAGACCGGGACAGGGGGCTCTGGGGCCAACGTCCTGACTTTC.